The TCR beta chain described here comes from a study of blood T cells in healthy people across ages. Points from the study as a whole: Unknown CMV status may confound age-related changes in expanded clones. It was not possible, with unsorted PBMCs, to conclusively compare naive and antigen-experienced cells.

The CDR3 has 13 amino acids. Germline CDR1 SQVTM, CDR2 ANQGSEA. V was pared by 5 bases and J by 1 base, with 11 bases between. On this clonotype itself: Its antigen remains unknown.

Total RNA extracted from each sample amounted to at least 6 micrograms. The use of a sample-barcoded 5' primer and a J-beta primer mix characterized a second PCR of roughly 7 to 12 cycles. TCRdb redid the calling of the 5' RACE reads with MiXCR, one entry per CDR3 protein. The table lists roughly 570,000 distinct CDR3 sequences, approximately 30% of them singletons. Sequenced: blood. The TCR was taken from a woman between 65 and 79 years old in good health. The chain recombines TRBV29-1 with TRBJ1-2, with a tentative D call TRBD1 (5 bases). The CDR3: CSVPLGDNYGYTF. The CDR3 nucleotides read TGCAGCGTTCCTTTAGGGGATAACTATGGCTACACCTTC.